The TCR beta chain under discussion was sequenced for a study of blood T cell repertoires in COVID-19. CDR3 length equals 16 residues. V shed 5 bases and J 6 bases; nucleotides not matched to a gene: 12. Germline V gene sequence: CDR1 SGHVS, CDR2 FNYEAQ. Repertoires were generated with immunoSEQ multiplex PCR, while TCRdb's copy carries only in-frame clones and drops some. The sample has tens of thousands of clones, roughly 80% seen once. The TCR originated in a human donor in a cohort sampled during active or convalescent COVID-19. J is TRBJ2-2 and V is TRBV7-6; 7 nucleotides align to TRBD1. Sequencing used peripheral blood. The CDR3 DNA sequence: TGTGCCAGCAGCACGCAGACAGGGATCGGGGCCGGGGAGCTGTTTTTT. This sequence encodes CASSTQTGIGAGELFF.